This TCR beta chain was obtained from a study of technical replicates of blood from a handful of donors. Sequencing was performed with immunoSEQ multiplex PCR; in TCRdb, only in-frame clones are kept and a portion is missing. The data show about 61,000 clones, less than 98% seen once. The CDR3 covers 15 residues. V trimming: 4 bases; J trimming: 5 bases; junction bases outside the gene matches: 7. Germline CDR1 MGHRA, CDR2 YSYEKL. This sequence joins TRBV4-1 and TRBJ2-5, with 10 positions matching TRBD2. This sequence was found in a human donor in good health. Material: T cells isolated from PBMCs. For the CDR3, the DNA is TGCGCCAGCAGCCCACAGCTAGCGGGAGAGGAGACCCAGTACTTC. This codes for CASSPQLAGEETQYF.